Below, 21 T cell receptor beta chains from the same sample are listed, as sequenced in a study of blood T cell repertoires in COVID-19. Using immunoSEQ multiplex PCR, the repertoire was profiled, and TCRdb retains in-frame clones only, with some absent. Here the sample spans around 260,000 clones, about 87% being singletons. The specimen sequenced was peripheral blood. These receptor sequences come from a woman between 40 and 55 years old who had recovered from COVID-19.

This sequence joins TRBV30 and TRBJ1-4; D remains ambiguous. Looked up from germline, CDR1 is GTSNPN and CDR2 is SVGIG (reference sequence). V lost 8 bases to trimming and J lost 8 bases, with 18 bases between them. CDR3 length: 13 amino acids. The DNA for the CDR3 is TGTGCCCGGTCGTGGGGAGAGGGAGAAAAACTGTTTTTT. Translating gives CARSWGEGEKLFF.

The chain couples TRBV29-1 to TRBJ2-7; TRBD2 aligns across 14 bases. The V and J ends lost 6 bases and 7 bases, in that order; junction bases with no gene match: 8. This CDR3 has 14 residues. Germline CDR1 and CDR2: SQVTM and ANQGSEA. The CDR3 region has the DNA TGCAGCGTGGGGACTAGCGGGGGACCGGGGGAGCAGTACTTC. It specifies CSVGTSGGPGEQYF.

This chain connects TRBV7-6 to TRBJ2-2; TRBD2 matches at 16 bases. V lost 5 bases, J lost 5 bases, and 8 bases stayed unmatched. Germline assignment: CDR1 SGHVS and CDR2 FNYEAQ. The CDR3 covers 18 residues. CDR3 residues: CASSPGTSGGARTGELFF. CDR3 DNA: TGTGCCAGCAGCCCGGGGACTAGCGGGGGGGCCCGGACCGGGGAGCTGTTTTTT.

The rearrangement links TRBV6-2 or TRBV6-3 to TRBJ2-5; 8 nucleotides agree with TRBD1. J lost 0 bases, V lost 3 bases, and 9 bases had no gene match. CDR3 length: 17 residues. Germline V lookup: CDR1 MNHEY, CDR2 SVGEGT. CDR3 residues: CASSYTRGLKYQETQYF. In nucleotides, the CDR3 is TGTGCCAGCAGTTATACCAGGGGGCTGAAGTACCAAGAGACCCAGTACTTC.

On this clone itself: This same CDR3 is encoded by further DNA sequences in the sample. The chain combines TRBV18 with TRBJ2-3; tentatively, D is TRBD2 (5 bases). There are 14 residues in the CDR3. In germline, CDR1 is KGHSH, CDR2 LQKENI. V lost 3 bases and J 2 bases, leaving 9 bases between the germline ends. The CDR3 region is CASSPPTNTDTQYF. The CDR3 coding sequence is TGTGCCAGCTCACCCCCGACTAACACAGATACGCAGTATTTT. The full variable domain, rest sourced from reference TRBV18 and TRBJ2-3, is NAGVMQNPRHLVRRRGQEARLRCSPMKGHSHVYWYRQLPEEGLKFMVYLQKENIIDESGMPKERFSAEFPKEGPSILRIQQVVRGDSAAYFCASSPPTNTDTQYFGPGTRLTVL.

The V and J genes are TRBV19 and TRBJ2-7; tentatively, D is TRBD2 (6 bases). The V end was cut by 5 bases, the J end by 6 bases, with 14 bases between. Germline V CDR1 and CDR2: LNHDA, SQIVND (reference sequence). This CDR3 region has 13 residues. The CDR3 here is CASSQNRGGEQYF. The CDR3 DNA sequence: TGTGCCAGTAGTCAAAACCGGGGAGGCGAGCAGTACTTC.

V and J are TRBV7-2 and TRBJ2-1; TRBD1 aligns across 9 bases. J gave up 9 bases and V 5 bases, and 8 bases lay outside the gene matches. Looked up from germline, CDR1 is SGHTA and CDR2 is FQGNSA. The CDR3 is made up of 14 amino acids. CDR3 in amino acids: CASSTSTGGGEQFF. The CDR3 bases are TGTGCCAGCAGCACCTCTACAGGGGGCGGTGAGCAGTTCTTC.

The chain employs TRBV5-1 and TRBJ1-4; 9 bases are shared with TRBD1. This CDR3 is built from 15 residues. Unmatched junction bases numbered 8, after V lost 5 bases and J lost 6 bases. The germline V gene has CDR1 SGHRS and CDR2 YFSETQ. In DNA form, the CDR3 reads TGCGCCAGCAGGGGGACAGGGAGAAGTGATGAAAAACTGTTTTTT. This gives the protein CASRGTGRSDEKLFF.

The chain's CDR3 is CASSSGGGDTEAFF. CDR3 coding DNA: TGTGCCAGCAGCTCGGGCGGAGGGGACACTGAAGCTTTCTTT. The chain links TRBV7-3 to TRBJ1-1, with D possibly being TRBD1 (5 bases). Trimming took off 4 bases at V and 3 bases at J, with 12 bases between the two ends. The germline V gene has CDR1 SGHTA and CDR2 FQGTGA. The CDR3 is 14 residues long.

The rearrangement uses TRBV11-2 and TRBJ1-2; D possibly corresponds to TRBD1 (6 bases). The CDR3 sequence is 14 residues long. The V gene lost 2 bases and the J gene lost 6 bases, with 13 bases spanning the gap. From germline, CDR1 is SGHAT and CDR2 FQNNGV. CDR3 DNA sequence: TGTGCCAGCAGCTTAACAGGGTCGGGGCATGGCTACACCTTC. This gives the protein CASSLTGSGHGYTF.

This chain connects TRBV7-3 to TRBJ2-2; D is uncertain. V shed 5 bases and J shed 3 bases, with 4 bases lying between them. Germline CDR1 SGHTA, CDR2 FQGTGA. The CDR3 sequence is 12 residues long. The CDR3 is CASSPYTGELFF. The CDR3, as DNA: TGTGCCAGCAGCCCATACACCGGGGAGCTGTTTTTT.

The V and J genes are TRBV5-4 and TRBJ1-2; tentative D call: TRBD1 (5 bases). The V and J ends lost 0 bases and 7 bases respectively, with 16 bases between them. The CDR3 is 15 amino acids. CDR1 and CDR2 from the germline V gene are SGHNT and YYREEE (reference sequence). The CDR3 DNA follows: TGTGCCAGCAGCTTGGGGGGCGCGTCAGTATTTGGCTACACCTTC. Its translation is CASSLGGASVFGYTF.

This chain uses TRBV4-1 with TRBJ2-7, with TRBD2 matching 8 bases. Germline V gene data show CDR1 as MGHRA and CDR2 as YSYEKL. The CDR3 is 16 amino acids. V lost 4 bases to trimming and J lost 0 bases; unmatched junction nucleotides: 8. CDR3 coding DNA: TGCGCCAGCAGCCGAGTAGAGCGGGGGTACTCCTACGAGCAGTACTTC. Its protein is CASSRVERGYSYEQYF.

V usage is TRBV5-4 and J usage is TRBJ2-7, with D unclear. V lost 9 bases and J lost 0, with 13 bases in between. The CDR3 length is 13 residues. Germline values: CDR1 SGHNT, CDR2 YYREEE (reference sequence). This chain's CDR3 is CATRFTASYEQYF. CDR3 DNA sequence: TGTGCCACCCGTTTCACAGCCTCCTACGAGCAGTACTTC.

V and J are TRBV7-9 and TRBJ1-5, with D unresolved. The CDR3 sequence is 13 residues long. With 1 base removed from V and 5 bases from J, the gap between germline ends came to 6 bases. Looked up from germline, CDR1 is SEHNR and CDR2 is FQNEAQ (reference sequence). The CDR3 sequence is CASSLGVYQPQHF. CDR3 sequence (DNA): TGTGCCAGCAGCTTAGGAGTCTATCAGCCCCAGCATTTT.

CDR3 nucleotides: TGTGCCAGCAGGACAGGACTAGCGGTCAATGAGCAGTTCTTC. Protein product: CASRTGLAVNEQFF. V is TRBV3-1 (or the pseudogene TRBV3-2) and J is TRBJ2-1; 10 bases map to TRBD2. Germline-derived CDR1 and CDR2 are LGHDT and YNNKEL (reference sequence). With V trimmed by 6 bases and J by 6 bases, 5 bases remained unmatched. The CDR3 is made up of 14 amino acids.

CDR3 nucleotide sequence: TGTGCCAGCTCAGGAGGGGACACTGAAGCTTTCTTT. Translated: CASSGGDTEAFF. V usage is TRBV18 and J usage is TRBJ1-1, with TRBD1 as a possible D gene (5 bases). The CDR3 loop spans 12 amino acids. The V end lost 5 bases, the J end lost 3 bases, and 7 bases lay between the germline ends. The germline V gene has CDR1 KGHSH and CDR2 LQKENI.

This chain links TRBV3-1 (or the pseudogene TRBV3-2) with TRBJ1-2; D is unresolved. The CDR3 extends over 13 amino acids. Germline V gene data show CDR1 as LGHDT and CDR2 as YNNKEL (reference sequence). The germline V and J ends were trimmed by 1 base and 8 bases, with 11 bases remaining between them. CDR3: CASSQVGVSGYTF. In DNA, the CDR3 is TGTGCCAGCAGCCAAGTCGGGGTGTCAGGCTACACCTTC.

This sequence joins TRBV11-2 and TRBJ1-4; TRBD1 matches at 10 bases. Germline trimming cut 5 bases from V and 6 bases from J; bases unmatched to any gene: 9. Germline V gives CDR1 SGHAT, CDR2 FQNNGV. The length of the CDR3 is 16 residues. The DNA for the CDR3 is TGTGCCAGCAGCGATCCGACAGGGGGCGCTGATGAAAAACTGTTTTTT. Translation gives CASSDPTGGADEKLFF.

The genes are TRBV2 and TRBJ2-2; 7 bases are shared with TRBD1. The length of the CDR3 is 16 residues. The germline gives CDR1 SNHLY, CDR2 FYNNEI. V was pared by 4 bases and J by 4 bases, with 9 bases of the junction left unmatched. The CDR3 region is CASSVETGEPTGELFF. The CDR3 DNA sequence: TGTGCCAGCAGTGTGGAAACAGGGGAACCCACCGGGGAGCTGTTTTTT.

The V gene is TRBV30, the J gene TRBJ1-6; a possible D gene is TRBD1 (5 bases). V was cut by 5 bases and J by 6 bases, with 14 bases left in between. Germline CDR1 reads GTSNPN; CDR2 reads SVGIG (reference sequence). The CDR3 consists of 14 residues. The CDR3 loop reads CAWGIGGGNSPLHF. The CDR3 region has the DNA TGTGCCTGGGGTATCGGGGGGGGTAATTCACCCCTCCACTTT.